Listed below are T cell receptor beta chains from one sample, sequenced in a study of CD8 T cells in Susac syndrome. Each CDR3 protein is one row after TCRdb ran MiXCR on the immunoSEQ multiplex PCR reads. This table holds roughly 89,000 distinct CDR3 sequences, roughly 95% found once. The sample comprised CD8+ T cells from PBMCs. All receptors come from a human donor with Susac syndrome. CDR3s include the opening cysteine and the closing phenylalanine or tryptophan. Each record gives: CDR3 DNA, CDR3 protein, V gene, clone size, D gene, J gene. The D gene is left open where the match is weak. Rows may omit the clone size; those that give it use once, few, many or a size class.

TGTGCCACCAGCAGAGGTGGGAATAGCAATCAGCCCCAGCATTTT | CATSRGGNSNQPQHF | TRBV15 | - | - | TRBJ1-5
TGTGCCAGTAGTATAAGGTCCCCAAAGGCTGAAGCTTTCTTT | CASSIRSPKAEAFF | TRBV19 | - | - | TRBJ1-1
TGCAGTGCTATGGATGGACGGGGTACCTACGAGCAGTACTTC | CSAMDGRGTYEQYF | TRBV20-1 | - | - | TRBJ2-7
TGTGCCAGCAGCCTCGACAGGGGCCAGTCACCCCTCCACTTT | CASSLDRGQSPLHF | TRBV6-5 | - | TRBD1 | TRBJ1-6
TGCAGCGTTGTAGGGACTAGCTCCTACGAGCAGTACTTC | CSVVGTSSYEQYF | TRBV29-1 | - | TRBD2 | TRBJ2-7
TGTGCCAGCAGTGAAACAGGGAGTCATGGCTACACCTTC | CASSETGSHGYTF | TRBV6-1 | - | - | TRBJ1-2
TGCAGTGCTAGCGGCTCTGCCGGGTTGGAGACCCAGTACTTC | CSASGSAGLETQYF | TRBV20-1 | once | - | TRBJ2-5
TGTGCCAGCAGCCAATACTCTCAGGTTACAGATACGCAGTATTTT | CASSQYSQVTDTQYF | TRBV4-2 | - | - | TRBJ2-3
TGTGCCTGGAGTGCAAGGACAGGGAAGTACAATGAGCAGTTCTTC | CAWSARTGKYNEQFF | TRBV30 | - | TRBD1 | TRBJ2-1
TGTGCCAGCAAAGGGACAGGGGTCCAGGATGAGCAGTTCTTC | CASKGTGVQDEQFF | TRBV12-3/TRBV12-4 | - | TRBD1 | TRBJ2-1
TGTGCCAGCAGATGGGGCACCGGGGAGCTGTTTTTT | CASRWGTGELFF | TRBV27 | - | - | TRBJ2-2
TGTGCCTGGAGTCCAGGACAGGGCAATGGCTACACCTTC | CAWSPGQGNGYTF | TRBV30 | - | TRBD1 | TRBJ1-2
TGTGCCAGCAGCGAACGTCGACTAGTCTACGAGCAGTACTTC | CASSERRLVYEQYF | TRBV7-2 | - | - | TRBJ2-7
TGTGCCAGCAGCTCCTTACAAGAGACCCAGTACTTC | CASSSLQETQYF | TRBV5-4 | - | - | TRBJ2-5
TGCAGTGTAGGGGTACCGGGACAGCTAAACTATGGCTACACCTTC | CSVGVPGQLNYGYTF | TRBV20-1 | - | TRBD1 | TRBJ1-2
TGTGCCAGCAGCGCCGGGAGCAGGTGGAACACTGAAGCTTTCTTT | CASSAGSRWNTEAFF | TRBV9 | once | - | TRBJ1-1